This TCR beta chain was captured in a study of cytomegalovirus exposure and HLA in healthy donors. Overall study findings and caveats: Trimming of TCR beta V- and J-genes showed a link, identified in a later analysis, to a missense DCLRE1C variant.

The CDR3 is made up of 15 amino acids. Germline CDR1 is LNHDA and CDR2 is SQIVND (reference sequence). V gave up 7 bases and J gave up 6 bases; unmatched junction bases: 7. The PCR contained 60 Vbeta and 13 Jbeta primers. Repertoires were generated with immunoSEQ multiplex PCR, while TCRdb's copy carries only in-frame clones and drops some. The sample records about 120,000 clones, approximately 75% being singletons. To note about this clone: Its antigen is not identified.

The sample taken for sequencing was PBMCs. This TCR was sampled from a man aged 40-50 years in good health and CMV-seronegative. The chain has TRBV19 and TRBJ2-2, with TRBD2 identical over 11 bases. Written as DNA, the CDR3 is TGTGCCAGTACTAGTAGCGGGAGGGGCGCCGGGGAGCTGTTTTTT. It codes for CASTSSGRGAGELFF.